This T cell receptor (beta chain) was retrieved from a study of blood T cell repertoires in COVID-19. The germline gives CDR1 SGHRS, CDR2 YFSETQ. V shed 4 bases, J shed 0 bases, and the junction held 7 bases outside the gene matches. The CDR3 extends over 15 amino acids. Methods used by the authors: Estimated nucleated cell counts came from reference gene primer amplification. Data came from immunoSEQ multiplex PCR; TCRdb stores just in-frame clones and leaves some out. V, J and clone size are those of that table, while D and trimming were read from the DNA. The table shows over 150,000 clones, with 94% occurring only once.

The sample consisted of peripheral blood. The rearrangement uses TRBV5-1 and TRBJ2-7; TRBD2 aligns across 7 bases. The TCR comes from a man in his thirties or forties with COVID-19, enrolled during active disease. The CDR3 reads CASSVGGTYSYEQYF. CDR3 DNA: TGCGCCAGCAGCGTCGGGGGGACGTACTCCTACGAGCAGTACTTC.